These T cell receptor beta chains were read from a single sample in a study of cytomegalovirus exposure and HLA in healthy donors. The method was immunoSEQ multiplex PCR; TCRdb's version includes in-frame clones alone and lacks a portion of them. The sample has roughly 160,000 clones; about 82% are singletons. Input material: PBMCs. All receptors derive from a male donor in good health and CMV-seronegative. The CDR3 runs from the conserved cysteine through the conserved F or W. A D gene is named only where the DNA matches it firmly. Not every row has a clone size; where given, it reads once, few, many or a size class.

d_call,j_call,clone_size,v_call,cdr3_aa,cdr3_nt
.,TRBJ2-1,.,TRBV30,CAWTHRGIRGYNEQFF,TGTGCCTGGACTCACCGAGGTATTAGGGGGTACAATGAGCAGTTCTTC
.,TRBJ2-7,.,TRBV9,CASSPEGHPLYEQYF,TGTGCCAGCAGCCCAGAGGGACATCCACTCTACGAGCAGTACTTC
TRBD1,TRBJ2-1,.,TRBV4-1,CASSQAVDRKYDEQFF,TGCGCCAGCAGCCAAGCTGTGGACAGGAAATATGATGAGCAGTTCTTC
TRBD1,TRBJ1-6,.,TRBV12-5,CASGLLTGGNSPLHF,TGTGCTAGTGGTTTGTTAACAGGGGGAAATTCACCCCTCCACTTT
TRBD1,TRBJ2-5,.,TRBV15,CATSRDSGGWETQYF,TGTGCCACCAGCAGAGATTCAGGGGGCTGGGAGACCCAGTACTTC
TRBD1,TRBJ1-2,.,TRBV9,CASSVAGGTGQGYTF,TGTGCCAGCAGCGTAGCGGGGGGGACAGGGCAAGGCTACACCTTC
TRBD2,TRBJ2-7,once,TRBV7-6,CASSLYPSGGYEQYF,TGTGCCAGCAGCTTATACCCTAGCGGGGGATACGAGCAGTACTTC
TRBD1,TRBJ1-5,.,TRBV28,CASSDRGESNQPQHF,TGTGCCAGCAGCGACAGGGGGGAAAGCAATCAGCCCCAGCATTTT
.,TRBJ1-5,.,TRBV7-8,CASSLAGNRKQPQHF,TGTGCCAGCAGCTTAGCGGGAAACAGGAAACAGCCCCAGCATTTT
.,TRBJ2-2,.,TRBV27,CASSLGLTGELFF,TGTGCCAGCAGTTTAGGACTCACCGGGGAGCTGTTTTTT
TRBD1,TRBJ1-2,.,TRBV6-5,CAVGQGAYGYTF,TGTGCCGTCGGACAGGGGGCGTATGGCTACACCTTC
.,TRBJ1-1,once,TRBV27,CASSFDSWNTEAFF,TGTGCCAGCAGTTTCGACAGCTGGAACACTGAAGCTTTCTTT
.,TRBJ1-4,.,TRBV29-1,CSVEGWGREKLFF,TGCAGCGTTGAAGGCTGGGGGCGCGAAAAACTGTTTTTT
TRBD2,TRBJ2-3,.,TRBV7-3,CASSQSGDTDTQYF,TGTGCCAGCAGCCAGAGCGGGGACACAGATACGCAGTATTTT
.,TRBJ2-1,.,TRBV7-8,CASSLGRRPSYNEQFF,TGTGCCAGCAGCCTGGGCAGGAGGCCCTCCTACAATGAGCAGTTCTTC
.,TRBJ2-1,.,TRBV29-1,CSVEDLGSSYNEQFF,TGCAGCGTTGAAGATCTGGGGAGCTCCTACAATGAGCAGTTCTTC
TRBD2,TRBJ2-1,.,TRBV6-6,CASSYSAGGSTGEQFF,TGTGCCAGCAGTTACTCGGCGGGAGGGAGTACAGGTGAGCAGTTCTTC
.,TRBJ2-7,.,TRBV7-2,CASSYRGGRAIEQYF,TGTGCCAGCAGCTATAGGGGGGGGAGGGCCATTGAGCAGTACTTC
.,TRBJ1-1,.,TRBV30,CAWSVPLTEAFF,TGTGCCTGGAGTGTCCCGTTGACTGAAGCTTTCTTT
.,TRBJ1-2,few,TRBV19,CASSPAARLSYGYTF,TGTGCCAGTAGTCCCGCCGCCAGGTTGAGCTATGGCTACACCTTC
.,TRBJ2-4,.,TRBV19,CASSISWQGFAKNIQYF,TGTGCCAGTAGTATAAGCTGGCAGGGATTCGCCAAAAACATTCAGTACTTC